This section outlines one T cell receptor beta chain sequence together with its context. These data belong to a study of blood T cell repertoires in COVID-19. As for the study in general: COVID-19 samples, acute and convalescent, were from the United States, Italy and Spain.

Trimming at V came to 6 bases and at J to 6 bases, leaving 7 bases not matched to a gene. Germline V gene data show CDR1 as SNHLY and CDR2 as FYNNEI. The CDR3 is 14 amino acids. Sequencing was performed with immunoSEQ multiplex PCR; in TCRdb, only in-frame clones are kept and a portion is missing. The repertoire holds 130,000 to 150,000 clones, with about 84% as singletons. This rearrangement joins TRBV2 to TRBJ2-1; TRBD2 matches 8 bases. The source material was peripheral blood. This TCR derives from a man between 60 and 75 years old with active or convalescent COVID-19. The CDR3 spells CASSRAGAGNEQFF. The CDR3 region has the DNA TGTGCCAGCAGCCGAGCGGGAGCGGGCAATGAGCAGTTCTTC.